Shown below are 23 T cell receptor beta chains from a single sample sequenced in a study of blood T cell repertoires in COVID-19. TCRdb keeps only in-frame clones here, not all; method: immunoSEQ multiplex PCR. Among roughly 160,000 clones listed, approximately 84% were seen once. The sample was peripheral blood. Receptor source: a woman aged 45-60 years with COVID-19, enrolled during active disease.

CDR3 nucleotides: TGTGCCAGCAGCTCCTCTAGCACAGATACGCAGTATTTT. Amino acids: CASSSSSTDTQYF. The chain carries TRBV3-1 (or the pseudogene TRBV3-2) and TRBJ2-3; unclear D gene. Germline V gives CDR1 LGHDT, CDR2 YNNKEL (reference sequence). This CDR3 spans 13 amino acids. The V and J ends lost 5 bases and 0 bases respectively, with 6 bases between them.

The chain is built from TRBV7-2 and TRBJ2-4; the D gene is possibly TRBD2 (6 bases). Trimming stripped 5 bases from V and 6 bases from J, with 14 bases between. The germline CDR1 and CDR2 sequences are SGHTA and FQGNSA. The CDR3 sequence is 14 residues long. The DNA for the CDR3 is TGTGCCAGCAGCCGTAGCGTCGGGGGAAACATTCAGTACTTC. Its protein is CASSRSVGGNIQYF.

The V call is TRBV6-2 or TRBV6-3, the J call TRBJ2-1, with D possibly being TRBD1 (6 bases). Looked up from germline, CDR1 is MNHEY and CDR2 is SVGEGT. This CDR3 is built from 15 residues. Trimming cost V 6 bases and J 2 bases, with 14 bases left between them. The CDR3 coding sequence is TGTGCCAGCAGCTCCAGGGGATTCACCTACAATGAGCAGTTCTTC. Translated: CASSSRGFTYNEQFF.

The V call is TRBV18, the J call TRBJ2-5; 10 bases line up with TRBD2. CDR1 and CDR2 from the germline V gene are KGHSH and LQKENI. The CDR3 is 16 amino acids. Trimming at V came to 2 bases and at J to 1 base, leaving 4 bases not matched to a gene. The CDR3, as DNA: TGTGCCAGCTCACCAAACCTAGCGGGGGCCCAAGAGACCCAGTACTTC. This codes for CASSPNLAGAQETQYF.

The rearrangement joins TRBV4-1 to TRBJ2-7; 11 positions match TRBD2. CDR1 and CDR2 from the germline V gene are MGHRA and YSYEKL. After removal of 1 base from V and 4 bases from J, the junction contained 6 bases not matched to a gene. This CDR3 spans 16 amino acids. CDR3 sequence reads: CASSQVASGGLYEQYF. CDR3 DNA: TGCGCCAGCAGCCAAGTGGCTAGCGGGGGGTTGTACGAGCAGTACTTC.

The chain uses TRBV19 and TRBJ2-1; unclear D gene. Germline values: CDR1 LNHDA, CDR2 SQIVND (reference sequence). V lost 3 bases to trimming and J lost 7 bases, with 4 bases between them. The CDR3 length is 11 residues. The CDR3 nucleotides read TGTGCCAGTAGTATTAATAATGAGCAGTTCTTC. Protein product: CASSINNEQFF.

The chain uses TRBV18 and TRBJ1-2, with D perhaps TRBD1 (6 bases). V was cut by 5 bases and J by 8 bases, with 12 bases left in between. CDR3 size: 12 residues. Per the germline V gene, CDR1 is KGHSH and CDR2 is LQKENI. CDR3 nucleotide sequence: TGTGCCAGCTCAATTACAGGGACCGGCTACACCTTC. It codes for CASSITGTGYTF.

V usage is TRBV2 and J usage is TRBJ1-2, with D uncertain. Looked up from germline, CDR1 is SNHLY and CDR2 is FYNNEI. The V end was cut by 1 base, the J end by 8 bases, with 11 bases between. The CDR3 spans 13 residues. The CDR3 sequence: CASSEVAGTGYTF. CDR3 nucleotides: TGTGCCAGCAGTGAAGTTGCAGGCACGGGCTACACCTTC. The whole variable domain, filled in from reference TRBV2 and TRBJ1-2, reads EPEVTQTPSHQVTQMGQEVILRCVPISNHLYFYWYRQILGQKVEFLVSFYNNEISEKSEIFDDQFSVERPDGSNFTLKIRSTKLEDSAMYFCASSEVAGTGYTFGSGTRLTVV.

The rearrangement links TRBV2 to TRBJ2-5; possible D gene TRBD1, 6 bases. Germline V gene data show CDR1 as SNHLY and CDR2 as FYNNEI. This CDR3 is 12 amino acids long. Trimming pared 8 bases from V and 7 bases from J, leaving 14 bases between. CDR3 loop: CASDGGSGTQYF. CDR3 nucleotides: TGTGCCAGCGATGGGGGCTCCGGGACCCAGTACTTC.

The chain uses TRBV18 and TRBJ1-1; D unclear. CDR1 is KGHSH, CDR2 LQKENI, per germline. The CDR3 is 15 residues long. The ends were cut back, 0 bases at V and 1 base at J, with 9 bases in the middle. CDR3 sequence reads: CASSPPSLRNTEAFF. The CDR3 DNA is TGTGCCAGCTCACCACCGAGCTTGAGGAACACTGAAGCTTTCTTT.

This chain joins TRBV7-9 and TRBJ2-3, with 8 bases matching TRBD1. Trimming at V came to 5 bases and at J to 0 bases, leaving 10 bases not matched to a gene. The CDR3 extends over 17 amino acids. The germline V gene encodes CDR1 SEHNR and CDR2 FQNEAQ (reference sequence). In nucleotides, the CDR3 is TGTGCCAGCAGCCGGACAGGGCCCTCGACTAGCACAGATACGCAGTATTTT. Amino acid sequence: CASSRTGPSTSTDTQYF.

J is TRBJ1-2 and V is TRBV6-1; 7 bases are a match to TRBD1. This CDR3 has 14 residues. V was pared by 2 bases and J by 8 bases, with 8 bases of the junction left unmatched. Germline CDR1 reads MNHNS; CDR2 reads SASEGT. CDR3 protein: CASSELDRDGGYTF. The CDR3 DNA is TGTGCCAGCAGTGAACTAGACAGGGACGGGGGCTACACCTTC.

The chain carries TRBV4-3 and TRBJ2-3, with D possibly TRBD2 on 5 matching bases. CDR1 and CDR2 (germline): LGHNA, YSLEER. Between the trimmed V and J ends, which lost 3 bases and 5 bases, there was a span of 15 bases. The CDR3 is made up of 15 amino acids. The chain's CDR3 is CASSHFGPAGDTQYF. The CDR3 DNA reads as TGCGCCAGCAGCCACTTTGGGCCCGCGGGAGATACGCAGTATTTT.

The genes are TRBV6-2 or TRBV6-3 and TRBJ1-3; the D is unclear. The germline V and J ends were trimmed by 5 bases and 9 bases, with 14 bases remaining between them. Germline V gene sequence: CDR1 MNHEY, CDR2 SVGEGT. CDR3 size: 13 residues. CDR3 residues: CASSQSSGRTIYF. The CDR3 DNA reads as TGTGCCAGCAGTCAAAGCAGCGGACGCACCATATATTTT.

The CDR3 DNA reads TGTGCCAGCAGCTTAGACAGGGGGCCTCAGCCCCAGCATTTT. It encodes CASSLDRGPQPQHF. The genes are TRBV11-2 and TRBJ1-5; TRBD1 matches 8 bases. Germline CDR1 SGHAT, CDR2 FQNNGV. The CDR3 contains 14 residues. J lost 6 bases, V lost 0 bases, and 1 base had no gene match.

In the case of this clone: Compared with germline, one end of the junction differs, possibly owing to a read error. The J gene is TRBJ1-2, the V gene TRBV7-2, with D tentatively TRBD1 (5 bases). Germline assignment: CDR1 SGHTA and CDR2 FQGNSA. CDR3 length: 13 amino acids. In nucleotides, the CDR3 is TGTGCCAGCAGCTCGACAGCTAACTATGGCTGCACCTTC. Its translation is CASSSTANYGCTF.

In nucleotides, the CDR3 is TGTGCCAGCAGCTACCGGGACTCCTATGGCTACACCTTC. Its protein is CASSYRDSYGYTF. The rearrangement links TRBV2 to TRBJ1-2, with D tentatively TRBD1 (5 bases). From germline, CDR1 is SNHLY and CDR2 FYNNEI. The CDR3 contains 13 residues. Between the trimmed V and J ends, which lost 6 bases and 4 bases, there was a span of 12 bases.

This clone has more than one count but fewer than ten. V usage is TRBV5-5 and J usage is TRBJ2-2; 9 bases line up with TRBD1. This CDR3 has 16 amino acids. CDR1 is SGHKS, CDR2 YYEKEE, per germline (reference sequence). J lost 4 bases, V lost 4 bases, and 8 bases had no gene match. The CDR3 loop is CASSLAGTGFTGELFF. CDR3 DNA: TGTGCCAGCAGCCTAGCCGGGACAGGGTTCACCGGGGAGCTGTTTTTT.

The chain joins TRBV13 to TRBJ1-1; 12 nucleotides align to TRBD1. The V gene's germline CDR1 is PRHDT and CDR2 FYEKMQ (reference sequence). The CDR3 has 16 amino acids. V trimming: 3 bases; J trimming: 2 bases; junction bases outside the gene matches: 4. The CDR3 region is CASSFGTGGPNTEAFF. CDR3 bases: TGTGCCAGCAGCTTTGGGACAGGGGGCCCTAACACTGAAGCTTTCTTT.

This chain joins TRBV27 and TRBJ2-7, with D possibly matching TRBD1 (6 bases). V was clipped by 2 bases and J by 9 bases, with 20 bases between them. The germline V gene has CDR1 MNHEY and CDR2 SMNVEV (reference sequence). This CDR3 is built from 15 residues. In nucleotides, the CDR3 is TGTGCCAGCAGTTTAAAGAGACCAGGGGCCTCCGGGCAGTACTTC. Translation gives CASSLKRPGASGQYF.

J is TRBJ2-3 and V is TRBV27; 9 bases are shared with TRBD2. V gave up 4 bases and J gave up 1 base; unmatched junction bases: 3. Germline V gene data show CDR1 as MNHEY and CDR2 as SMNVEV (reference sequence). The CDR3 runs to 15 residues. CDR3 coding DNA: TGTGCCAGCAGTTCGTCTAGCGGGGGCACAGATACGCAGTATTTT. Its protein product is CASSSSSGGTDTQYF.

J is TRBJ2-1 and V is TRBV27; 12 bases match TRBD2. The CDR3 contains 17 residues. V was pared by 3 bases and J by 6 bases, with 9 bases of the junction left unmatched. Germline V lookup: CDR1 MNHEY, CDR2 SMNVEV (reference sequence). CDR3 nucleotide sequence: TGTGCCAGCAGTTTGGGGTACCCGGGACTAGCGGGCAATGAGCAGTTCTTC. Its translation: CASSLGYPGLAGNEQFF.

This chain connects TRBV18 to TRBJ1-6; 8 bases line up with TRBD1. V dropped 2 bases and J dropped 8; count of bases not matched to a gene: 8. CDR3 length equals 16 residues. CDR1 and CDR2 (germline): KGHSH, LQKENI. As DNA, the CDR3 is TGTGCCAGCTCACCATCCAGACAGGGGTGGGATTCACCCCTCCACTTT. Its protein product is CASSPSRQGWDSPLHF.